The clone carrying this TCR beta chain has only a few counts. A single record per CDR3 protein comes from TCRdb applying MiXCR to the RT-PCR reads. The top ten hold 3.6% of the sample, which has about 680,000 distinct CDR3 sequences, over 12% seen once. The CDR3 loop spans 19 amino acids. Germline V gene lookup returns CDR1 WSHSY and CDR2 SAAADI. Unmatched junction bases numbered 16, after V lost 5 bases and J lost 4 bases. The chain carries TRBV10-2 and TRBJ2-3; 12 bases fit TRBD2. Specimen: memory CD4+ T cells from blood. This receptor was obtained from a female donor in good health, serving as a healthy control. CDR3 residues: CASSRKLAGGGLAPDTQYF. Here the CDR3 DNA reads TGCGCCAGCAGTCGGAAACTAGCGGGAGGAGGGCTAGCACCAGATACGCAGTATTTT.